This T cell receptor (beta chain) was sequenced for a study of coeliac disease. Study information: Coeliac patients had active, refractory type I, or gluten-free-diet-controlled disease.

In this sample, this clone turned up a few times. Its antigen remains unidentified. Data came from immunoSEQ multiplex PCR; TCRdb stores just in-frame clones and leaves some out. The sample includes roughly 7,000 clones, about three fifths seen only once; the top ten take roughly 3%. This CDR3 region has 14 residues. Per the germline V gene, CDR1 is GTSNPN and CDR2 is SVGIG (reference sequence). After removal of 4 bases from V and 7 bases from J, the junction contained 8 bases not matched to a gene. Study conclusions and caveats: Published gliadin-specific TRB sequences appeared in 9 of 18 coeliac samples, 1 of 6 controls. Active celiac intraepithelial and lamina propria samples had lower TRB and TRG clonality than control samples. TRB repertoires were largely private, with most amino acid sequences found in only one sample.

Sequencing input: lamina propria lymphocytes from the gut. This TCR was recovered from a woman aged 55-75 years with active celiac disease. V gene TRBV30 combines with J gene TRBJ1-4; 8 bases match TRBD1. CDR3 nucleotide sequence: TGTGCCTGGACGGACAGGGTAGTGAGTGAAAAACTGTTTTTT. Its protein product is CAWTDRVVSEKLFF.